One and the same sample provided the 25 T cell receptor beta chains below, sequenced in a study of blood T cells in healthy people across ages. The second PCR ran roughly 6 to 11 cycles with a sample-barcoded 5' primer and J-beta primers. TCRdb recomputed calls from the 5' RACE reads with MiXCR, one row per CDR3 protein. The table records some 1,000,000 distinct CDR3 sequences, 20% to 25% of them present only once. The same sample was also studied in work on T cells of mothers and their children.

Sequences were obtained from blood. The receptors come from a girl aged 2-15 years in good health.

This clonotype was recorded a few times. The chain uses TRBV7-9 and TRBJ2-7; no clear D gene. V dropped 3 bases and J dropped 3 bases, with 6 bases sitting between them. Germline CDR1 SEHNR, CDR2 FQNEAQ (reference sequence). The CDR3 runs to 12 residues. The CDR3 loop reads CASSFNDYEQYF. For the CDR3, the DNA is TGTGCCAGCAGCTTCAACGACTACGAGCAGTACTTC.

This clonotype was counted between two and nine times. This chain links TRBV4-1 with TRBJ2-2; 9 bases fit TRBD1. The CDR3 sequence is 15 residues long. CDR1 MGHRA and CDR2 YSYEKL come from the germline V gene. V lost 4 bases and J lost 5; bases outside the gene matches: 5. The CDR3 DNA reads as TGCGCCAGCAGCCGGCCTGGACAGGGGACCGGGGAGCTGTTTTTT. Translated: CASSRPGQGTGELFF.

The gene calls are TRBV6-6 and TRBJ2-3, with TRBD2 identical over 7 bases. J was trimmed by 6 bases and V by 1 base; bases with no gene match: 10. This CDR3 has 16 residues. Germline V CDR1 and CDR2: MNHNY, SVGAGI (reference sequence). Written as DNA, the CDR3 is TGTGCCAGCAGTTACTGGGTAGCGGGTGGGGGGGATACGCAGTATTTT. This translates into CASSYWVAGGGDTQYF.

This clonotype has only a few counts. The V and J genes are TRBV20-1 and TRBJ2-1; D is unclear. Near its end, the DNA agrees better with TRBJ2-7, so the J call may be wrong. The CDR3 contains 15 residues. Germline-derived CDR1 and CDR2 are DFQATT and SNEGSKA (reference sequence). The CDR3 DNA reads TGCAGTGCTAGGTCGCCAGGCCTTAGCTCCTACGAGCAGTACTTC. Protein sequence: CSARSPGLSSYEQYF.

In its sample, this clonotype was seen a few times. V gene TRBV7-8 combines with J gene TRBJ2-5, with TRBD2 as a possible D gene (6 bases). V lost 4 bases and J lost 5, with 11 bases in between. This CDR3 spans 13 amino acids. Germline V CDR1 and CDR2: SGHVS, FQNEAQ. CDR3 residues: CASSWELAETQYF. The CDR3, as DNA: TGTGCCAGCAGCTGGGAGCTAGCGGAGACCCAGTACTTC.

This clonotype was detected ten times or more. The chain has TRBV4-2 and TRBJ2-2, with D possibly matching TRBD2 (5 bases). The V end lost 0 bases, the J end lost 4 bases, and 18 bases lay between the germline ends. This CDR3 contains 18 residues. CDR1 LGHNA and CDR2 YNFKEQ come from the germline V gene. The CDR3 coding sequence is TGTGCCAGCAGCCAAGAAGTGACCACCCCTCTAGCCACCGGGGAGCTGTTTTTT. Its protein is CASSQEVTTPLATGELFF.

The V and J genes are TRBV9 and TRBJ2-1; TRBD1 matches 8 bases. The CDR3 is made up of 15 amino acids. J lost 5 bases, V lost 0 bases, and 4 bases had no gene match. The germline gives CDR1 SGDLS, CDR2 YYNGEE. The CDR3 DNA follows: TGTGCCAGCAGCGTAGTAGGACAGGGTAACAATGAGCAGTTCTTC. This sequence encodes CASSVVGQGNNEQFF.

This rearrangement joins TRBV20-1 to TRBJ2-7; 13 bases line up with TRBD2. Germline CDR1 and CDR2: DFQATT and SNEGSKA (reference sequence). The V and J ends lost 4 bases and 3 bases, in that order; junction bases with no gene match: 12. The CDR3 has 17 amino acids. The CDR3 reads CSAKGLAGASVLYEQYF. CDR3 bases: TGCAGTGCTAAAGGACTAGCGGGAGCTTCGGTCCTCTACGAGCAGTACTTC.

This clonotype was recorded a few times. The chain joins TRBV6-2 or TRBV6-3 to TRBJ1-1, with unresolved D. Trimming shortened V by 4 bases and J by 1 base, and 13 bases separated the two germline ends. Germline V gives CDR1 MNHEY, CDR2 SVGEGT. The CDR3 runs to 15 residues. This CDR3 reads CASSWSVFQNTEAFF. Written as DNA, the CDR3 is TGTGCCAGCAGTTGGTCTGTGTTCCAGAACACTGAAGCTTTCTTT.

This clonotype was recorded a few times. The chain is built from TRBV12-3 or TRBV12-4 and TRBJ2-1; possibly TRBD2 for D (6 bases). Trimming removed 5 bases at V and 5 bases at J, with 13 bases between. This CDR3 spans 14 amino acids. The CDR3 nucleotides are TGTGCCAGCAGTCCCCGGGACTGGGACAATGAGCAGTTCTTC. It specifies CASSPRDWDNEQFF.

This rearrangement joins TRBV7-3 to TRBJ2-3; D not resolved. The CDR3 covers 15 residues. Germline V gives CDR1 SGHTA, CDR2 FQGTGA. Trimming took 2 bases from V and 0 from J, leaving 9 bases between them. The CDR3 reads CASSLSADSTDTQYF. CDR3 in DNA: TGTGCCAGCAGCTTATCCGCGGATAGCACAGATACGCAGTATTTT.

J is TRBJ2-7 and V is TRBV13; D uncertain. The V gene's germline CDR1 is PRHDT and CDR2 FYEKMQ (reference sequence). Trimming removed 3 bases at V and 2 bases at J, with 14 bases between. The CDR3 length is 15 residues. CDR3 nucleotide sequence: TGTGCCAGCAGCTTTTCGGATCAGAAGGCCTACGAGCAGTACTTC. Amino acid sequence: CASSFSDQKAYEQYF.

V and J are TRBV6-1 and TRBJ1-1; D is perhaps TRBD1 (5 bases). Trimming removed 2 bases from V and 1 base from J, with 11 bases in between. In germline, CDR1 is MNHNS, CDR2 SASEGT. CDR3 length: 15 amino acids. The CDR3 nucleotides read TGTGCCAGCAGTGAATTGGAGGGGTCGAACACTGAAGCTTTCTTT. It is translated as CASSELEGSNTEAFF.

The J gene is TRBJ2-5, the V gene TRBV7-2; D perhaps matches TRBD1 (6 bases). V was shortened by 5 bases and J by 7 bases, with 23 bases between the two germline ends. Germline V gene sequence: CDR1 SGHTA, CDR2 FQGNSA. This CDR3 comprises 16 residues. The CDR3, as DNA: TGTGCCAGCAGCCCTATCCCGGCAGGGACAATAGGGACCCAGTACTTC. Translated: CASSPIPAGTIGTQYF.

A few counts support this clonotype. CDR3: CASSLAAAKGQTQYF. The CDR3 bases are TGTGCCAGCAGCTTGGCCGCGGCTAAGGGACAGACCCAGTACTTC. The chain combines TRBV5-6 with TRBJ2-5, with D tentatively TRBD1 or TRBD2 (5 bases each). The germline V gene encodes CDR1 SGHDT and CDR2 YYEEEE. V was shortened by 0 bases and J by 6 bases, with 15 bases between the two germline ends. The CDR3 totals 15 residues.

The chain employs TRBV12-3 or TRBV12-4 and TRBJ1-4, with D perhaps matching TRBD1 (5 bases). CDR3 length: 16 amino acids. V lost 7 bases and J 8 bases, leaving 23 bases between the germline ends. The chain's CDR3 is CASNKRQLGAEEKLFF. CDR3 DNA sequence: TGTGCCAGCAATAAGAGGCAGTTAGGGGCTGAAGAAAAACTGTTTTTT.

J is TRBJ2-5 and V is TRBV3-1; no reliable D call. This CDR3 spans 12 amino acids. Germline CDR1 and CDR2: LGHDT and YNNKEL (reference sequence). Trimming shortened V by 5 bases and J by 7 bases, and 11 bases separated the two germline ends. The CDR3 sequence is CASSVTPGTQYF. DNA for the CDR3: TGTGCCAGCAGCGTGACTCCAGGGACCCAGTACTTC.

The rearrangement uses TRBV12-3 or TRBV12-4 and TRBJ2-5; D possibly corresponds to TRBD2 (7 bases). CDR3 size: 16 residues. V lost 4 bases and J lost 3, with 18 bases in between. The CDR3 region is CASSSVGGGLEETQYF. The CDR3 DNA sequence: TGTGCCAGCAGTTCCGTTGGGGGGGGCTTAGAAGAGACCCAGTACTTC.

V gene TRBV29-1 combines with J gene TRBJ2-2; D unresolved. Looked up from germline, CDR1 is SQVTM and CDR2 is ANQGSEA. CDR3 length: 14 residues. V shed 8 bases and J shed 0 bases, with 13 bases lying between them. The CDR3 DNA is TGCAGCCTAGACCGAGCTCCGAACACCGGGGAGCTGTTTTTT. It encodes CSLDRAPNTGELFF.

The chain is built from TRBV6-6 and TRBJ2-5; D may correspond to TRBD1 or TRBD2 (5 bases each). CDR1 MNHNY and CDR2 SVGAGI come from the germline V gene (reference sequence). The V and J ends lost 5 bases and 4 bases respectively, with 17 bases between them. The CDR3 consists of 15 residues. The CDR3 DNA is TGTGCCAGCAGTCTCAATGGGGGAATCCCAGAGACCCAGTACTTC. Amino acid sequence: CASSLNGGIPETQYF.

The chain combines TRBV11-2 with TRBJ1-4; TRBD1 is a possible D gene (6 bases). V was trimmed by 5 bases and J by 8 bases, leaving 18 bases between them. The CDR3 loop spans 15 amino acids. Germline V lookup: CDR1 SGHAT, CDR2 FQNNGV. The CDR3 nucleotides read TGTGCCAGCAGCCCCAATAACAGGGAAGGCGAAAAACTGTTTTTT. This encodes CASSPNNREGEKLFF.

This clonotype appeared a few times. The CDR3 coding sequence is TGCAGCGTGGAGACGGATGGCTACACCTTC. Encoded protein: CSVETDGYTF. The V and J genes are TRBV29-1 and TRBJ1-2; D unclear. CDR3 length: 10 amino acids. Trimming cost V 6 bases and J 6 bases, with 8 bases left between them. Germline CDR1 is SQVTM and CDR2 is ANQGSEA.

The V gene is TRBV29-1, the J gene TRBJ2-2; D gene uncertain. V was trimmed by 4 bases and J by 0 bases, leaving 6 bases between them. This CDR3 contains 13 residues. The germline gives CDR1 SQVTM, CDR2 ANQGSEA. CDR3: CSVAQPNTGELFF. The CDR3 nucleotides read TGCAGCGTTGCCCAGCCGAACACCGGGGAGCTGTTTTTT.

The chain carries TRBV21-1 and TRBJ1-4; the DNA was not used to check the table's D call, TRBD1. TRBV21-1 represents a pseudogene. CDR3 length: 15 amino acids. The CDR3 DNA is TGTGCCAGCAGCAAAGACCGGGAACGGTCGGAAAAACTGTTTTTT. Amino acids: CASSKDRERSEKLFF.

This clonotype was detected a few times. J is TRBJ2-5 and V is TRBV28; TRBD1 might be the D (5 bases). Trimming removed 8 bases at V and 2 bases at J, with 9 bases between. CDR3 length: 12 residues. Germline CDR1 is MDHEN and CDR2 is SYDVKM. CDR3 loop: CASRQPQETQYF. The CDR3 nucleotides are TGTGCCAGCCGACAGCCTCAAGAGACCCAGTACTTC.